Reported below is one TCR beta chain. Its cognate antigen has yet to be identified. No clone much larger than this one lies a single base away; base qualities are absent. One collaborating source in Seattle enrolled patients during active infection and followed them longitudinally through the course of disease. Collaborating institutions collected whole blood in K2EDTA tubes following their own protocols. For TCRbeta analysis, collaborators shipped samples in one of three forms: frozen whole blood, isolated PBMCs, or DNA extracted from either of those sample types. TCRbeta CDR3 regions were amplified from genomic DNA using the immunoSEQ Assay, a bias-controlled multiplex PCR. For the original study's pipeline: Nucleated cell counts per sample were estimated from amplification of reference gene primers within the assay. To quantify the absolute abundance of each unique TCRbeta CDR3 rearrangement, sequence reads were collapsed and filtered. For each sample, productive Simpson clonality was calculated as the square root of Simpson's diversity index across productive rearrangements. In TCRdb, the immuneACCESS table is reduced to in-frame sequences with V and J assigned. These tables do not hold every clone; where another copy was compared, an unresolved V gene accounts for under half, and the others remain unexplained. The V and J calls and clone size are taken from that table; D and trimming were inferred from the DNA. For this sample the table gives 400,000 or so clones, of which roughly 90% were detected only once. The ten largest make up roughly 0.87% of the sample.

These data originate in a study of blood T cell repertoires in COVID-19 (dated by TCRdb to about 2020). Regarding the research as a whole: Collaborator samples came from the United States, Italy and Spain and covered acute and convalescent phases of COVID-19. The material from the prospective study consisted of cDNA or gDNA derived from T cells, B-cell-depleted T cells, or PBMCs. The dataset comprised deeply sampled blood TCRbeta repertoires from subjects exposed to, actively infected with, or recovered from COVID-19. A freely available public database, intended as a resource for researchers studying the immune response to SARS-CoV-2, is where the repertoires were released. Samples came from the ongoing ImmuneRACE study (first 160 participants) plus 1,254 subjects from 6 global collaborators. A de-identified subject ID, COVID-19 status, age in years and sex were almost always included in the sample metadata. Where HLA class I and class II types were available, the types were taken from metadata supplied by the sample provider, not from assay-based typing.

Overall study outcomes, separate from this receptor: Clinical and demographic metadata were provided uncurated, with the amount varying by source and participant.

Sequenced material: peripheral blood. This sequence originates from a young man with COVID-19, enrolled during active disease.

The CDR3 here reads CASSPGISYEQYF. The nucleotide sequence reads TGTGCCAGCAGCCCCGGGATCTCCTACGAGCAGTACTTC. The chain is made from TRBV5-6 and TRBJ2-7, with TRBD2 tentatively as D gene (5 bases match). The germline ends are 8 bases apart after V is trimmed by 4 bases and J by 0 bases. The germline V gene encodes CDR1 SGHDT and CDR2 YYEEEE. The CDR3 starts with the cysteine, ends with the phenylalanine, and has 13 residues. Solely the CDR3 DNA is kept, with 39 bases framed from the first base.